This TCR beta chain was recovered during a study of blood T cell repertoires in COVID-19. All enrollees were about 18 to 89 years old and from about 24 US areas. Assignments of participants to cohorts depended upon their own reported clinical history. Per the germline V gene, CDR1 is MDHEN and CDR2 is SYDVKM. The V and J ends lost 4 bases and 14 bases respectively, with 6 bases between them. This CDR3 region has 10 residues. Profiled with immunoSEQ multiplex PCR; TCRdb holds only in-frame clones, not every one. The table includes 250,000 to 300,000 clones, roughly 90% detected once. The chain links TRBV28 to TRBJ1-6; D not certain. The TCR was taken from a woman aged 40 to 50 with acute COVID-19. Sequenced material: PBMCs or T cells enriched from blood (not recorded which). The CDR3 region is CASSSLTLHF. Here the CDR3 DNA reads TGTGCCAGCAGTTCGTTAACCCTCCACTTT.